This TCR beta chain is from a study of blood T cell repertoires in COVID-19. Study at large: Collection of acute and convalescent COVID-19 samples took place in the United States, Italy and Spain. Sources were T cells, B-cell-depleted T cells, or PBMCs; the material itself was cDNA or gDNA.

Source study methods: For nucleated cells, counts were estimated from reference gene primer amplification. Sequenced by immunoSEQ multiplex PCR; TCRdb stores in-frame clones only, minus some. D and trimming come from the DNA, and the V and J calls and clone size come from that table. The data hold 250,000 or so clones, with 86% observed a single time. This CDR3 has 16 residues. Trimming shortened V by 4 bases and J by 3 bases, and 19 bases separated the two germline ends. Germline values: CDR1 GTSNPN, CDR2 SVGIG (reference sequence). What the recovered Cohort 3 donors had was two negative PCRs, clearance, or symptom resolution.

The sequenced sample was PBMCs or T cells enriched from blood (not recorded which). This sequence originates from a man in his forties who had recovered from COVID-19. V and J are TRBV30 and TRBJ2-1, with D possibly TRBD2 on 6 matching bases. CDR3 in amino acids: CAWTVRGFIYYNEQFF. As DNA, the CDR3 is TGTGCCTGGACGGTGCGGGGCTTCATCTACTACAATGAGCAGTTCTTC.